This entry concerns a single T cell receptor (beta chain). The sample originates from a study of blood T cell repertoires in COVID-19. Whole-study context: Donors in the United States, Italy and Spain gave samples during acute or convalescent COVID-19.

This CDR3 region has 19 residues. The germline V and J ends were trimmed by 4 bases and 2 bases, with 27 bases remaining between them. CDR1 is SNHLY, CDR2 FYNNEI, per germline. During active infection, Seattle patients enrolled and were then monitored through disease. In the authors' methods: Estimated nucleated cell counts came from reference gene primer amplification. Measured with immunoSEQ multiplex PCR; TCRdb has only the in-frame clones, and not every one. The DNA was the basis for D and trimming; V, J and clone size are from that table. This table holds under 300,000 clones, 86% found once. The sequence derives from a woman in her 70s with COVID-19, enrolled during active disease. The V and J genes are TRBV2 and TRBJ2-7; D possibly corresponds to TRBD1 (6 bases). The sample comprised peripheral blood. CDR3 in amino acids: CASSAVGVSFRTDPYEQYF. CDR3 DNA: TGTGCCAGCAGTGCCGTGGGGGTCTCATTTAGGACAGACCCCTACGAGCAGTACTTC.